This is a list of T cell receptor beta chains from one sample in a study of T-cell memory formation after mild COVID-19. TCRdb itself ran the 5' RACE reads through MiXCR, one entry per CDR3 protein. This table has about 90,000 distinct CDR3 sequences, more than 10% appearing once. Material for sequencing was PBMCs or a T cell subset sorted from them (not recorded which). The receptors shown here come from an adult woman who had mild COVID-19 (a few samples of this study predate the infection). Cell type and time point are not known. Both conserved end residues are part of each CDR3. D genes are given only for firm matches. Only some rows state a clone size, as once, few, many or a class for expanded clones.

len: 14; d_gene: NA; abundance: NA; v_gene: TRBV27; j_gene: TRBJ1-1; CDR3nt: TGTGCCAGCAGGACTATAACGACAGACACTGAAGCTTTCTTT; CDR3aa: CASRTITTDTEAFF
len: 13; d_gene: TRBD1; abundance: few; v_gene: TRBV4-1; j_gene: TRBJ1-2; CDR3nt: TGCGCCAGCAGCCAGGACCCGGATTACAGGGGGACCTTC; CDR3aa: CASSQDPDYRGTF
len: 12; d_gene: NA; abundance: few; v_gene: TRBV7-9; j_gene: TRBJ2-2; CDR3nt: TGTGCCCTAAGGGAGGCGACTCGGGAGCTGTTTTTT; CDR3aa: CALREATRELFF
len: 14; d_gene: NA; abundance: NA; v_gene: TRBV12-3/TRBV12-4; j_gene: TRBJ2-7; CDR3nt: TGTGCCAGCAGTTTAACGCCAGATTTCTACGAGCAGTACTTC; CDR3aa: CASSLTPDFYEQYF
len: 15; d_gene: NA; abundance: NA; v_gene: TRBV5-6; j_gene: TRBJ1-5; CDR3nt: TGTGCCAGCTCCATACAGGCACCAGTCGATCAGCCCCAGCATTTT; CDR3aa: CASSIQAPVDQPQHF
len: 13; d_gene: TRBD2; abundance: many; v_gene: TRBV10-3; j_gene: TRBJ2-7; CDR3nt: TGTGCCATCCTTAGCGGGGACTCCTACGAGCAGTACTTC; CDR3aa: CAILSGDSYEQYF
len: 13; d_gene: NA; abundance: few; v_gene: TRBV19; j_gene: TRBJ1-2; CDR3nt: TGTGCCAGTAGTATAGTCGACTTCTATGGCTACACCTTC; CDR3aa: CASSIVDFYGYTF
len: 16; d_gene: TRBD2; abundance: few; v_gene: TRBV12-5; j_gene: TRBJ2-3; CDR3nt: TGTGCTAGTGGTTTGGGACTAGCGGTCTACACAGATACGCAGTATTTT; CDR3aa: CASGLGLAVYTDTQYF
len: 15; d_gene: TRBD1; abundance: NA; v_gene: TRBV7-9; j_gene: TRBJ2-7; CDR3nt: TGTGCCAGCACCAATGCGGGACAGGGGCTCTACGAGCAGTACTTC; CDR3aa: CASTNAGQGLYEQYF
len: 16; d_gene: TRBD2; abundance: NA; v_gene: TRBV4-1; j_gene: TRBJ2-1; CDR3nt: TGCGCCAGCAGCCAAGATGGGCTAGCGGGGGACAATGAGCAGTTCTTC; CDR3aa: CASSQDGLAGDNEQFF
len: 12; d_gene: NA; abundance: many; v_gene: TRBV7-9; j_gene: TRBJ2-3; CDR3nt: TGTGCCAGCAGCTTATCGGGAGATACGCAGTATTTT; CDR3aa: CASSLSGDTQYF
len: 15; d_gene: NA; abundance: NA; v_gene: TRBV7-2; j_gene: TRBJ1-1; CDR3nt: TGTGCCAGCAGCAAAAGACACAGCCAAGAAGCTGAAGCTTTCTTT; CDR3aa: CASSKRHSQEAEAFF
len: 13; d_gene: NA; abundance: NA; v_gene: TRBV4-1; j_gene: TRBJ1-1; CDR3nt: TGCGCCAGCAGACGGACGGTGAACACTGAAGCTTTCTTT; CDR3aa: CASRRTVNTEAFF